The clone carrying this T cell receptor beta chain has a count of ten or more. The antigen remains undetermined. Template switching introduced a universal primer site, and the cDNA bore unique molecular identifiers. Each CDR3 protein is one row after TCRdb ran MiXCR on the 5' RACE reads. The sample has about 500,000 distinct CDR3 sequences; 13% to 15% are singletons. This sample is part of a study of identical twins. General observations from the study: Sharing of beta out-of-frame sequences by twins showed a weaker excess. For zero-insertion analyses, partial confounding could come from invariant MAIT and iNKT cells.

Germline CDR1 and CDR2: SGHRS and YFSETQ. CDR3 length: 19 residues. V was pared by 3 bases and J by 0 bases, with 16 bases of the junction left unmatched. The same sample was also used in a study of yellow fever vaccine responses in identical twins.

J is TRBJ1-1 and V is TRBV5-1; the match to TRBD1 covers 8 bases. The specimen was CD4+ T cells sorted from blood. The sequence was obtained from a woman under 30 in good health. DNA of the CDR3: TGCGCCAGCAGCTCGTTCTACTCAGGGGGCACGACCCTGAACACTGAAGCTTTCTTT. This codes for CASSSFYSGGTTLNTEAFF. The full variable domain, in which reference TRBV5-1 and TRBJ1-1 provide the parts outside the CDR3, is KAGVTQTPRYLIKTRGQQVTLSCSPISGHRSVSWYQQTPGQGLQFLFEYFSETQRNKGNFPGRFSGRQFSNSRSEMNVSTLELGDSALYLCASSSFYSGGTTLNTEAFFGQGTRLTVV.